This T cell receptor (beta chain) derives from a study of patients and donors after allogeneic stem cell transplantation. Per the germline V gene, CDR1 is ENHRY and CDR2 is SYGVKD. The CDR3 sequence is 14 residues long. With 6 bases clipped from V and 3 bases from J, the junction kept 4 bases outside the gene matches. MiXCR, run by TCRdb on the RT-PCR reads, gives a single entry per CDR3 protein. This table holds approximately 99,000 distinct CDR3 sequences, roughly 37% found once. V gene TRBV10-3 combines with J gene TRBJ1-2; 10 nucleotides align to TRBD1. Sample: blood, either unsorted or a sorted T cell fraction (not recorded which). The origin of this receptor is a human donor who was either an allogeneic HSCT recipient or a stem cell or donor lymphocyte infusion donor (not recorded which). It is not recorded whose cells these are; they may come from a transplant donor. Here the CDR3 reads CAIRGTGAYYGYTF. CDR3 nucleotide sequence: TGTGCCATCAGGGGGACAGGGGCCTACTATGGCTACACCTTC.